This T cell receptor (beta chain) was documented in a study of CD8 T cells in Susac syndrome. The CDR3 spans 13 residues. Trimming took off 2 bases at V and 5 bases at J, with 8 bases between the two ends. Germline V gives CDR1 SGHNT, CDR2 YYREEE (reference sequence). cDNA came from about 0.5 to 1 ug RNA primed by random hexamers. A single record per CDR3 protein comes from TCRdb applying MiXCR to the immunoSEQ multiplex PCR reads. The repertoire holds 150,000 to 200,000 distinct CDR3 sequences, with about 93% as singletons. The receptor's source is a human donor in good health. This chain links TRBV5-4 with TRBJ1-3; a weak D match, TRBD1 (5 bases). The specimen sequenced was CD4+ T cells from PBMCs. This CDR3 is CASSFGQRNTIYF. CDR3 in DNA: TGTGCCAGCAGCTTCGGACAACGAAACACCATATATTTT.